This T cell receptor beta chain originates from a study of blood T cell repertoires in COVID-19. Whole-study context: Sites in the United States, Italy and Spain provided acute and convalescent COVID-19 samples. T cells, B-cell-depleted T cells, or PBMCs provided the cDNA or gDNA that served as material.

Only in-frame clones appear in the TCRdb table, and some are missing; sequencing was by immunoSEQ multiplex PCR. The sample yields some 230,000 clones, about 85% seen once. The germline V gene encodes CDR1 MNHEY and CDR2 SVGEGT. The CDR3 covers 13 residues. V gave up 5 bases and J gave up 7 bases, with 11 bases separating them. The TCR comes from a man aged 45-65 years who had recovered from COVID-19. The chain couples TRBV6-2 or TRBV6-3 to TRBJ2-2, with D possibly matching TRBD1 (5 bases). Sequenced input: peripheral blood. The CDR3 protein is CASSSQGYGELFF. The CDR3 DNA follows: TGTGCCAGCAGTAGCCAGGGCTACGGGGAGCTGTTTTTT.